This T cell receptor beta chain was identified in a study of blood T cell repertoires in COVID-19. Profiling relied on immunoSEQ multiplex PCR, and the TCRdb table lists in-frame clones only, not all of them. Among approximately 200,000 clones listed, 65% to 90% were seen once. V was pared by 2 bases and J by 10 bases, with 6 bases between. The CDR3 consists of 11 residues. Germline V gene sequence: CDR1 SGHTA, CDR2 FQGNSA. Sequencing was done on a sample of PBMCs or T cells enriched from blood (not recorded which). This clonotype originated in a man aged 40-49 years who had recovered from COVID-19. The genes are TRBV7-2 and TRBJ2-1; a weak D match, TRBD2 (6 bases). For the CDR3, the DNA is TGTGCCAGCAGCTTACGGGAGGAGCAGTTCTTC. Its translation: CASSLREEQFF.